Reported below is one TCR beta chain. This sample was taken from a study of OX40 agonist ivuxolimab in advanced cancers. Across the study: In three patients, partial responses were observed, one with hepatocellular carcinoma and two with cutaneous melanoma.

Trimming left V 0 bases short and J 5 bases short, with 18 bases between. CDR1 SGHNT and CDR2 YYREEE come from the germline V gene (reference sequence). This CDR3 spans 17 amino acids. Method: immunoSEQ multiplex PCR; TCRdb's copy keeps in-frame clones and lacks some. The table records just over 90,000 clones, approximately 90% of them present only once. Blood sampling took place at baseline, cycle 4 day 1, and cycle 7 day 1. The V and J genes are TRBV5-4 and TRBJ2-1; possibly TRBD2 for D (6 bases). The sequence was collected from an adult with an advanced solid tumor such as melanoma, head and neck, liver or kidney cancer. Specimen: CD4+ or CD8+ T cells sorted from blood, collected in a trial of the OX40 agonist ivuxolimab. DNA for the CDR3: TGTGCCAGCAGCTTGGGAGCGGGCATGAGTCGCCACAATGAGCAGTTCTTC. Encoded protein: CASSLGAGMSRHNEQFF. Together with reference TRBV5-4 and TRBJ2-1, the CDR3 gives the full variable domain: ETGVTQSPTHLIKTRGQQVTLRCSSQSGHNTVSWYQQALGQGPQFIFQYYREEENGRGNFPPRFSGLQFPNYSSELNVNALELDDSALYLCASSLGAGMSRHNEQFFGPGTRLTVL.